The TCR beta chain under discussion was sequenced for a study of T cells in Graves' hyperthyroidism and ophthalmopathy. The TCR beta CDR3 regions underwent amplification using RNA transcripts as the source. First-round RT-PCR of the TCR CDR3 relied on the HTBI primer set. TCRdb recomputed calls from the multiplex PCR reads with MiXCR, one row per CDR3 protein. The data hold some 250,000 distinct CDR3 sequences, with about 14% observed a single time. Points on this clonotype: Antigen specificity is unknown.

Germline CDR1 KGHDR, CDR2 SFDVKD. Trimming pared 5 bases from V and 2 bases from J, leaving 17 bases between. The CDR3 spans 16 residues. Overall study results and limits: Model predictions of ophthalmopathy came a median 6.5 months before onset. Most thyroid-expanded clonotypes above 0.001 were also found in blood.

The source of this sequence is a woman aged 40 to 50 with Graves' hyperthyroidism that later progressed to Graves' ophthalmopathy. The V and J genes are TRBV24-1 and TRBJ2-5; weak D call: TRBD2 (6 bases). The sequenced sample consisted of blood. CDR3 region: CATSVTGMGTQETQYF. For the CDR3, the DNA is TGTGCCACCAGTGTTACTGGAATGGGGACTCAAGAGACCCAGTACTTC.